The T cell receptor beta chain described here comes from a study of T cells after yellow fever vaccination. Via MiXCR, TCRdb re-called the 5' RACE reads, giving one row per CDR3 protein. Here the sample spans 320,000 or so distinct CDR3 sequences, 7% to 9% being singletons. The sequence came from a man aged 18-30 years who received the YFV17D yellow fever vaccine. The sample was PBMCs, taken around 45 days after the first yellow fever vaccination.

CDR3 region: CASSLAGGASYEQYF. The CDR3 DNA is TGTGCCAGCAGCTTAGCGGGGGGGGCCTCCTACGAGCAGTACTTC. The V call is TRBV7-2, the J call TRBJ2-7, with a weak D call TRBD2 (7 bases). The V and J ends lost 0 bases and 0 bases respectively, with 9 bases between them. CDR1 is SGHTA, CDR2 FQGNSA, per germline. The CDR3 totals 15 residues. Full variable domain (outside the CDR3, taken from reference TRBV7-2 and TRBJ2-7): GAGVSQSPSNKVTEKGKDVELRCDPISGHTALYWYRQSLGQGLEFLIYFQGNSAPDKSGLPSDRFSAERTGGSVSTLTIQRTQQEDSAVYLCASSLAGGASYEQYFGPGTRLTVT.